These T cell receptor beta chains were read from a single sample in a study of PD-1 blockade in classical Hodgkin lymphoma. Method: immunoSEQ multiplex PCR; TCRdb's copy keeps in-frame clones and lacks some. The sample lists under 30,000 clones; around 86% were seen once. The sample consisted of CD4+ T cells from blood, taken before the fourth cycle of nivolumab. The receptor source for this set is a human donor with classical Hodgkin lymphoma. The CDR3 runs from the conserved cysteine through the conserved F or W. The D gene is left open where the match is weak. Where a row states a size, it is once, few, many or the class of an expanded clone; other rows omit it.

TRBD1 TRBJ1-6 few TRBV2 CASSELGTANSPLHF TGTGCCAGCAGTGAGTTAGGGACAGCGAATTCACCCCTCCACTTT
NA TRBJ1-2 NA TRBV6-4 CASNRVFYGYTF TGTGCCAGCAACAGGGTCTTCTATGGCTACACCTTC
TRBD2 TRBJ2-1 NA TRBV2 CASSGELAARSSYNEQFF TGTGCCAGCAGTGGGGAACTAGCGGCCAGGAGCTCCTACAATGAGCAGTTCTTC
NA TRBJ1-1 few TRBV5-6 CASSFGTVNTEAFF TGTGCCAGCAGCTTCGGGACGGTTAACACTGAAGCTTTCTTT
NA TRBJ2-1 NA TRBV6-6 CASSQERGEQFF TGTGCCAGCAGTCAGGAGAGGGGTGAGCAGTTCTTC
NA TRBJ2-5 NA TRBV7-2 CASSVFSRETQYF TGTGCCAGCAGTGTGTTTAGTAGAGAGACCCAGTACTTC
NA TRBJ1-3 NA TRBV7-2 CASSPSRGNTIYF TGTGCCAGCAGCCCGTCTAGGGGAAACACCATATATTTT
NA TRBJ2-7 NA TRBV6-5 CASSYSSAGASYEQYF TGTGCCAGCAGTTACTCTTCGGCGGGGGCCTCCTACGAGCAGTACTTC
NA TRBJ1-3 NA TRBV18 CASSHTTGNSGNTIYF TGTGCCAGCTCACACACAACAGGGAACTCTGGAAACACCATATATTTT
TRBD1 TRBJ2-7 NA TRBV5-1 CASSKTGGLDYEQYF TGCGCCAGCAGCAAGACAGGGGGCCTAGACTACGAGCAGTACTTC
NA TRBJ2-6 NA TRBV6-4 CASSDRRSGANVLTF TGTGCCAGCAGTGACCGCCGATCTGGGGCCAACGTCCTGACTTTC
TRBD2 TRBJ2-2 NA TRBV12-5 CASGLVAGVTTGELFF TGTGCTAGTGGTTTGGTAGCGGGAGTTACCACCGGGGAGCTGTTTTTT
TRBD1 TRBJ1-5 NA TRBV5-6 CASSLGTGAKYSNQPQHF TGTGCCAGCAGCTTGGGGACAGGGGCGAAATATAGCAATCAGCCCCAGCATTTT
TRBD1 TRBJ2-3 NA TRBV6-4 CASSLRQGHTDTQYF TGTGCCAGCAGTCTGCGACAGGGCCACACAGATACGCAGTATTTT
NA TRBJ2-2 NA TRBV18 CASSPRADRTGELFF TGTGCCAGCTCACCACGAGCGGATCGGACCGGGGAGCTGTTTTTT
NA TRBJ2-7 NA TRBV27 CASSLGSRGYEQYF TGTGCCAGCAGCTTAGGTTCGAGGGGCTACGAGCAGTACTTC
NA TRBJ1-1 few TRBV2 CASSTSGNTEAFF TGTGCCAGCAGTACTTCAGGGAACACTGAAGCTTTCTTT
NA TRBJ1-2 NA TRBV6-6 CASSYLPWAEYGYTF TGTGCCAGCAGTTATCTCCCCTGGGCGGAATATGGCTACACCTTC
TRBD2 TRBJ2-1 NA TRBV5-1 CASSLLAGGDEQFF TGCGCCAGCAGCCTACTAGCGGGAGGGGATGAGCAGTTCTTC
NA TRBJ1-5 NA TRBV28 CASRPTAGPQHF TGTGCCAGCAGACCTACGGCGGGTCCCCAGCATTTT
TRBD2 TRBJ2-1 NA TRBV5-1 CASSSSGGPYSSYNEQFF TGCGCCAGCAGCTCTAGCGGGGGCCCTTATAGCTCCTACAATGAGCAGTTCTTC
NA TRBJ2-4 NA TRBV2 CASSEGVAKNIQYF TGTGCCAGCAGTGAAGGGGTAGCCAAAAACATTCAGTACTTC
TRBD2 TRBJ2-5 NA TRBV6-4 CASSDSGLAGPGETQYF TGTGCCAGCAGTGACTCGGGGCTAGCGGGACCGGGAGAGACCCAGTACTTC
NA TRBJ2-7 NA TRBV7-7 CASRFIRQRTYEQYF TGTGCCAGCCGCTTCATCCGTCAGAGGACCTACGAGCAGTACTTC
NA TRBJ2-1 NA TRBV11-3 CASSPGPHNEQFF TGTGCCAGCAGCCCCGGGCCCCACAATGAGCAGTTCTTC
NA TRBJ2-7 once TRBV10-2 CASSESNRGSYEQYF TGCGCCAGCAGTGAGTCGAATAGGGGGTCCTACGAGCAGTACTTC
NA TRBJ1-2 once TRBV7-9 CASSHRGQANYGYTF TGTGCCAGCAGCCATAGGGGACAAGCTAACTATGGCTACACCTTC
TRBD2 TRBJ2-1 NA TRBV11-3 CASSLDSGTYNEQFF TGTGCCAGCAGCTTAGATAGCGGGACATACAATGAGCAGTTCTTC
TRBD2 TRBJ2-1 NA TRBV2 CASNQLAGGGNEQFF TGTGCCAGCAATCAACTAGCGGGAGGGGGGAATGAGCAGTTCTTC
NA TRBJ1-5 NA TRBV10-3 CAISGAGEQPQHF TGTGCCATCAGTGGAGCAGGGGAACAGCCCCAGCATTTT
NA TRBJ1-2 NA TRBV6-5 CASTHRGRAAYGYTF TGTGCCAGCACCCACCGGGGCAGGGCCGCCTATGGCTACACCTTC
NA TRBJ2-7 NA TRBV5-1 CASRKALSGEADYEQYF TGCGCCAGCAGGAAGGCCCTATCGGGGGAAGCGGACTACGAGCAGTACTTC
NA TRBJ1-3 NA TRBV2 CASSLGGNTIYF TGTGCCAGCAGTCTCGGGGGAAACACCATATATTTT
NA TRBJ2-5 NA TRBV10-2 CASSVHEGGETQYF TGCGCCAGCAGTGTGCACGAGGGAGGAGAGACCCAGTACTTC
TRBD2 TRBJ2-7 NA TRBV5-1 CASSLAFRTSGNSLSYEQYF TGCGCCAGCAGCTTGGCCTTTAGGACTAGCGGGAATTCCCTCTCCTACGAGCAGTACTTC
NA TRBJ2-2 NA TRBV9 CASSVGGRVNTGELFF TGTGCCAGCAGCGTAGGCGGGCGGGTGAACACCGGGGAGCTGTTTTTT
NA TRBJ2-1 NA TRBV27 CASSLTGSTYNEQFF TGTGCCAGCAGTTTAACAGGGAGTACCTACAATGAGCAGTTCTTC
NA TRBJ1-4 NA TRBV30 CAWSGAGFLNEKLFF TGTGCCTGGAGTGGGGCGGGGTTCCTTAATGAAAAACTGTTTTTT
NA TRBJ1-2 few TRBV28 CASSGSGGRYYGYTF TGTGCCAGCAGTGGGAGCGGGGGGAGATACTATGGCTACACCTTC
NA TRBJ2-7 NA TRBV28 CASSHPGFYEQYF TGTGCCAGCAGCCACCCCGGCTTCTACGAGCAGTACTTC
NA TRBJ1-1 few TRBV5-1 CASSPGVHGMAEAFF TGCGCCAGCAGCCCGGGGGTACACGGGATGGCTGAAGCTTTCTTT
NA TRBJ2-2 NA TRBV2 CASSAETGELFF TGTGCCAGCAGTGCCGAAACCGGGGAGCTGTTTTTT
NA TRBJ2-5 NA TRBV9 CASSAKETQYF TGTGCCAGCAGCGCCAAAGAGACCCAGTACTTC
NA TRBJ2-2 NA TRBV2 CASRVGANTGELFF TGTGCCAGCAGGGTGGGGGCGAACACCGGGGAGCTGTTTTTT